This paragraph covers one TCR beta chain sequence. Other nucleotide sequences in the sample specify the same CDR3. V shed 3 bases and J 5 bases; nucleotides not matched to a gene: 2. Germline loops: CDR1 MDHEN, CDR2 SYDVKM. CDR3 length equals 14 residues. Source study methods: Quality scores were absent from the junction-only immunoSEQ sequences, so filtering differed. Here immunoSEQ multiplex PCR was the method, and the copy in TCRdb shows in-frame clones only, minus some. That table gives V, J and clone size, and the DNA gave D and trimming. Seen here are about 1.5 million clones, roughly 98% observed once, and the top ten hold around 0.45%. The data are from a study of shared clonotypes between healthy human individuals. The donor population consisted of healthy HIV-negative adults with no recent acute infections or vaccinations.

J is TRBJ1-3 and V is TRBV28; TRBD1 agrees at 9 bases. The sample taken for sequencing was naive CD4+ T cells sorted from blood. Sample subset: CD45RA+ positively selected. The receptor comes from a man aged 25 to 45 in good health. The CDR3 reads CASSLGQGRNTIYF. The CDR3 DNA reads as TGTGCCAGCAGTTTGGGACAGGGTAGAAACACCATATATTTT.